This T cell receptor beta chain was obtained from a study of blood T cell repertoires in COVID-19. The protocol was immunoSEQ multiplex PCR, while the TCRdb copy is restricted to in-frame clones and leaves out a portion. This table holds approximately 130,000 clones, approximately 68% found once. This clone was picked up a small number of times. Trimming cost V 8 bases and J 0 bases, with 15 bases left between them. Germline CDR1 is MGHDK and CDR2 is SYGVNS. The CDR3 is 15 amino acids. The chain couples TRBV25-1 to TRBJ2-3; possibly TRBD2 for D (5 bases). Source material: peripheral blood. This TCR came from a woman in her 70s with acute or convalescent COVID-19. CDR3 nucleotide sequence: TGTGCCAGCGCCAAAGGAGGCGGGAGCACAGATACGCAGTATTTT. Translation gives CASAKGGGSTDTQYF.